This TCR beta chain was captured in a study of cytomegalovirus exposure and HLA in healthy donors. This clone occurred a few times. Its antigen remains unknown. Notes on the study in general: TCR beta chain V- and J-gene trimming was linked, in a later analysis, to a missense variant in DCLRE1C. Reported findings show TCR beta sequences accurately forecast HLA-A and HLA-B alleles in most subjects.

Trimming removed 4 bases from V and 2 bases from J, with 9 bases in between. Germline-derived CDR1 and CDR2 are SQVTM and ANQGSEA. The CDR3 runs 13 residues. Researchers ran the PCR with 60 Vbeta and 13 Jbeta primers. Assay used: immunoSEQ multiplex PCR; TCRdb lists only in-frame clones, some missing. The repertoire holds 100,000 to 150,000 clones, 75% to 80% seen once, with approximately 6% in the top ten. Sequenced: PBMCs. The genes are TRBV29-1 and TRBJ2-1; the D is unclear. The clonotype originates from a middle-aged woman in good health and CMV-seronegative. CDR3 protein: CSVGYSPYNEQFF. The CDR3, as DNA: TGCAGCGTTGGCTACAGTCCCTACAATGAGCAGTTCTTC.